Listed below are T cell receptor beta chains from one sample, sequenced in a study of cytomegalovirus exposure and HLA in healthy donors. TCRdb's table, derived via immunoSEQ multiplex PCR, lists solely in-frame clones and lacks some. The sample records 180,000 or so clones, 76% being singletons. Sequenced input: PBMCs. All receptors come from a female donor in good health and CMV-seronegative. Each CDR3 is given with its conserved first and last residue. D genes are given only for firm matches. A clone size is listed for some rows: how often the clone was seen (once, few, many), or a class if it is expanded.

TRBJ1-5 | - | TRBV25-1 | few | TGTGCCAGCAATTTTCAGGACAGCGTACCCAATCAGCCCCAGCATTTT | CASNFQDSVPNQPQHF
TRBJ1-1 | TRBD1 | TRBV7-9 | - | TGTGCCAGCAGCCCCAGACAGGGAAAGAACACTGAAGCTTTCTTT | CASSPRQGKNTEAFF
TRBJ1-5 | - | TRBV15 | few | TGTGCCACCAGCACGGTTCGGAGAAATCAGCCCCAGCATTTT | CATSTVRRNQPQHF
TRBJ2-7 | - | TRBV27 | - | TGTGCCAGCAGTTTATCCTCGGCGCGGGGGCCCCACGAGCAGTACTTC | CASSLSSARGPHEQYF
TRBJ2-7 | - | TRBV27 | - | TGTGCCAGCAGTTTATCGATGGCTAGCTCCTACGAGCAGTACTTC | CASSLSMASSYEQYF
TRBJ1-4 | - | TRBV2 | - | TGTGCCAGCAGTGAAGAGCGGAAGTTTAATGAAAAACTGTTTTTT | CASSEERKFNEKLFF
TRBJ1-2 | - | TRBV4-3 | - | TGCGCCAGCAGCCACCAGACAGAGAACTATGGCTACACCTTC | CASSHQTENYGYTF
TRBJ2-3 | - | TRBV10-3 | - | TGTGCCATCAGCGGGCAGAGCCAGGGGGATACGCAGTATTTT | CAISGQSQGDTQYF
TRBJ1-2 | TRBD1 | TRBV6-1 | once | TGTGCCAGCAGCCCTAACAGGGGTTCTAACTATGGCTACACCTTC | CASSPNRGSNYGYTF
TRBJ1-1 | - | TRBV6-1 | - | TGTGCCAGCAGTGTAACAGCTGAAGCTTTCTTT | CASSVTAEAFF
TRBJ2-7 | - | TRBV11-2 | - | TGTGCCAGCAGCGCGGTGGCACCCTACGAGCAGTACTTC | CASSAVAPYEQYF
TRBJ2-3 | - | TRBV10-3 | - | TGTGCCATCAGTGAGTCAAGGTCAGGGCACGACACAGATACGCAGTATTTT | CAISESRSGHDTDTQYF
TRBJ2-2 | - | TRBV6-5 | - | TGTGCCAGCAGTTATGGTGGCAGGGCTACCGGGGAGCTGTTTTTT | CASSYGGRATGELFF
TRBJ2-5 | TRBD2 | TRBV4-3 | few | TGCGCCAGCAGCCCCACTAGCGGGGGCGGAGAGACCCAGTACTTC | CASSPTSGGGETQYF
TRBJ1-3 | - | TRBV6-5 | - | TGTGCCAGCATTTCAGGGATCTCTGGAAACACCATATATTTT | CASISGISGNTIYF
TRBJ2-7 | TRBD2 | TRBV6-5 | few | TGTGCCAGCAGTTACGCTAGCGGGTCGGCCTACGAGCAGTACTTC | CASSYASGSAYEQYF
TRBJ1-1 | TRBD1 | TRBV25-1 | - | TGTGCCAGCAGTGACGCTCGGGACAGGGGATTCCGCAAAGCTTTCTTT | CASSDARDRGFRKAFF
TRBJ2-7 | TRBD1 | TRBV10-3 | - | TGTGCCATCAGGAGGACAGGGGGGACCTACGAGCAGTACTTC | CAIRRTGGTYEQYF
TRBJ1-2 | - | TRBV12-5 | - | TGTGCTAGTGGTTTGGTAGTCGTTGGCCGCTACACCTTC | CASGLVVVGRYTF
TRBJ2-1 | TRBD2 | TRBV10-3 | - | TGTGCCATCAGAGCTGAGGGACTAGCGGGAGGGGGTGAGCAGTTCTTC | CAIRAEGLAGGGEQFF
TRBJ2-3 | TRBD2 | TRBV28 | once | TGTGCCAGCAGCTCTCCGGGACTAGGGATGGATACGCAGTATTTT | CASSSPGLGMDTQYF
TRBJ2-7 | - | TRBV4-3 | few | TGCGCCAGCAGCCAAGATCGTGCAGGGGCTGCCCACGAGCAGTACTTC | CASSQDRAGAAHEQYF
TRBJ1-6 | TRBD1 | TRBV19 | - | TGTGCCAGTACCGGGACAGGGATGTATTCACCCCTCCACTTT | CASTGTGMYSPLHF
TRBJ2-7 | - | TRBV4-2 | many | TGTGCCAGCAGCCAAGATCAAACTAGCTCCTACTACGAGCAGTACTTC | CASSQDQTSSYYEQYF
TRBJ1-4 | TRBD1 | TRBV7-6 | few | TGTGCCAGCAGCCCCGGACAGGGTTATGAAAAACTGTTTTTT | CASSPGQGYEKLFF
TRBJ1-2 | TRBD1 | TRBV28 | once | TGTGCCAGCAGAACCGGGACAGGGGCTCGCGGCTACACCTTC | CASRTGTGARGYTF
TRBJ2-7 | - | TRBV20-1 | - | TGCTCCCTGGCGGGGGCGCGGGAGCAGTACTTC | CSLAGAREQYF
TRBJ2-7 | TRBD2 | TRBV7-9 | - | TGTGCTTCCCTGACTAGCGGAGGTAGGGGATCCTACGAGCAGTACTTC | CASLTSGGRGSYEQYF
TRBJ2-1 | - | TRBV7-9 | - | TGTGCCAGCAGCTTAGCGCAGAATTCCTACAATGAGCAGTTCTTC | CASSLAQNSYNEQFF
TRBJ1-4 | - | TRBV18 | once | TGTGCCAGCTCACCAGGGGCACGGGAAAAACTGTTTTTT | CASSPGAREKLFF
TRBJ2-1 | - | TRBV5-4 | - | TGTGCCAGCAGCGGGGGCCTCAATGAGCAGTTCTTC | CASSGGLNEQFF
TRBJ2-3 | - | TRBV27 | - | TGTGCCAGCAGTTCCCCTCCTTATACGCAGTATTTT | CASSSPPYTQYF
TRBJ2-7 | - | TRBV19 | - | TGTGCCAGTAGTCAGGGCTCTGGCGAGCAGTACTTC | CASSQGSGEQYF
TRBJ2-7 | - | TRBV5-5 | - | TGTGCCAGCAGCTTTGGCAGGGTTTACGAGCAGTACTTC | CASSFGRVYEQYF
TRBJ1-5 | TRBD1 | TRBV7-9 | once | TGTGCCAGCAGCTTGTCCAATACAGGGGGACTTAGCAATCAGCCCCAGCATTTT | CASSLSNTGGLSNQPQHF
TRBJ2-3 | - | TRBV6-6 | - | TGTGCCAGCAGCCAAGCCGTGGATACGCAGTATTTT | CASSQAVDTQYF